The subject of this entry is one TCR beta chain. In the authors' workflow: Reference gene primer amplification gave nucleated cell count estimates. Sequencing was performed with immunoSEQ multiplex PCR; in TCRdb, only in-frame clones are kept and a portion is missing. That table supplies the V and J calls and clone size; D and trimming were determined from the DNA. Among 150,000 to 200,000 clones listed, around 89% were seen once. This sample was included in a study of blood T cell repertoires in COVID-19. The wider study: Both acute and convalescent COVID-19 samples were obtained from the United States, Italy and Spain. Sample material is recorded as cDNA or gDNA derived from T cells, B-cell-depleted T cells, or PBMCs.

This CDR3 has 16 amino acids. V lost 0 bases and J lost 0; bases outside the gene matches: 6. Germline CDR1 SGDLS, CDR2 YYNGEE. Sequenced input: peripheral blood. This receptor was obtained from a young man who had recovered from COVID-19. The chain couples TRBV9 to TRBJ2-7; 7 bases map to TRBD1. CDR3 region: CASSVGGTVPSYEQYF. In nucleotides, the CDR3 is TGTGCCAGCAGCGTAGGTGGGACAGTCCCCTCCTACGAGCAGTACTTC.